The source of this T cell receptor (beta chain) is a study of T cells in Graves' hyperthyroidism and ophthalmopathy. Study-level information: Blood was drawn when the patient was first diagnosed and still untreated. Study results and limitations: The blood repertoire included most of the expanded thyroid clonotypes above 0.001.

The investigators amplified TCR beta CDR3 regions from RNA transcripts. When the TCR CDR3 underwent first-round RT-PCR, the HTBI primer set was used. Using its own MiXCR run on the multiplex PCR reads, TCRdb lists one record per CDR3 protein. Of about 270,000 distinct CDR3 sequences listed, roughly 22% are singletons. The table lists this clonotype with many counts. Its antigen is undetermined. The V and J ends lost 5 bases and 8 bases, in that order; junction bases with no gene match: 8. The V gene's germline CDR1 is SGHRS and CDR2 YFSETQ. The CDR3 consists of 14 residues. This sequence originates from a young man with Graves' ophthalmopathy. This chain links TRBV5-1 with TRBJ2-1; 9 nucleotides match TRBD2. Sequenced: blood. CDR3 amino acids: CASRAREGPYEQFF. CDR3 DNA: TGCGCCAGCAGAGCGCGGGAGGGCCCCTATGAGCAGTTCTTC.